This entry features one TCR beta chain sequence. Clones were read by immunoSEQ multiplex PCR, and TCRdb kept only the in-frame ones, dropping some. The data show 90,000 to 110,000 clones, approximately 87% seen once. The CDR3 has 16 amino acids. Germline V gives CDR1 SNHLY, CDR2 FYNNEI. After removal of 7 bases from V and 0 bases from J, the junction contained 9 bases not matched to a gene. The sample originates from a study of blood T cell repertoires in COVID-19. Study details: The United States, Italy and Spain were the sources of the acute and convalescent COVID-19 samples. T cells, B-cell-depleted T cells, or PBMCs provided the cDNA or gDNA that served as material.

The chain is built from TRBV2 and TRBJ1-1; 9 positions match TRBD1. Sequencing input: peripheral blood. This sequence originates from a woman aged 60-70 years with acute or convalescent COVID-19. As DNA, the CDR3 is TGTGCCAGCATCATACAGGGGGCGGGGATGAACACTGAAGCTTTCTTT. Translation gives CASIIQGAGMNTEAFF.